What follows is one TCR beta chain and its context. This clone was detected a few times. Its antigen is still unknown. Base-call qualities are not available, and no considerably larger clone is one nucleotide away. For CDR1 and CDR2, the germline V gene (reference sequence) lists SGHNT and YYREEE. Counted from cysteine to phenylalanine, this CDR3 has 16 amino acids. Only CDR3 DNA is held: 48 bases, read in frame from base 1. Cut back by 4 bases and 5 bases, the V and J ends lie 21 bases apart. Another Seattle source contributed samples from volunteer blood donors who had recovered from COVID-19. Each collaborating institution followed its own protocols to collect whole blood in K2EDTA tubes. For TCRbeta analysis, collaborators shipped samples in one of three forms: frozen whole blood, isolated PBMCs, or DNA extracted from either of those sample types. This entry is derived from a study of blood T cell repertoires in COVID-19 (dated by TCRdb to the early 2020s). In the study overall: Samples from collaborators originated in the United States, Italy and Spain and spanned both the acute and convalescent phases of COVID-19. The samples were drawn from the first 160 participants of the ongoing ImmuneRACE study and from about 1,200 subjects provided by 6 global collaborators. Nearly every sample came with metadata listing a de-identified subject ID, COVID-19 status, age in years and sex. Where available, HLA class I and class II types were taken from metadata supplied by the sample provider and were not determined by assay-based typing. The prospective study material was composed of cDNA or gDNA derived from T cells, B-cell-depleted T cells, or PBMCs. The repertoires were released in a freely available public database meant as a resource for research on the immune response to SARS-CoV-2. Subjects who had been exposed to COVID-19, were actively infected with it, or had recovered from it provided the deeply sampled blood TCRbeta repertoires that made up the dataset.

On the study overall, not on this receptor specifically: The quantity of clinical and demographic metadata differed by source and by participant and was supplied without curation.

TCRbeta CDR3 regions were amplified from genomic DNA by means of the immunoSEQ Assay, a bias-controlled multiplex PCR. Under the source paper's analysis protocol: Nucleated cell counts per sample were estimated from amplification of reference gene primers within the assay. To quantify the absolute abundance of each unique TCRbeta CDR3 rearrangement, sequence reads were collapsed and filtered. Productive Simpson clonality was computed per sample as the square root of Simpson's diversity index over productive rearrangements. Sourced from immuneACCESS, this table was stored by TCRdb with only in-frame sequences that have V and J called. A share of the clones is absent; for the studies checked, an unresolved V gene accounts for under half, and the remainder has no known explanation. D and trimming come from the DNA, and the V and J calls and clone size come from that table. The table for this sample lists about 260,000 clones; about 85% of them were counted only once. Clones ranked in the top ten supply approximately 3.8% of the sample.

The sequence is built from TRBV5-4 and TRBJ1-1; the best D guess is TRBD1, with 5 bases matching. Sequenced: peripheral blood. This clonotype was sampled from a man in his 60s who had recovered from COVID-19. The encoded CDR3 is CASSAGQLVRSTEAFF. The DNA sequence is TGTGCCAGCAGCGCAGGGCAGCTGGTTCGGTCGACTGAAGCTTTCTTT. Extended through the reference TRBV5-4 and TRBJ1-1 proteins, this CDR3 yields the full variable domain: ETGVTQSPTHLIKTRGQQVTLRCSSQSGHNTVSWYQQALGQGPQFIFQYYREEENGRGNFPPRFSGLQFPNYSSELNVNALELDDSALYLCASSAGQLVRSTEAFFGQGTRLTVV.